This record concerns one T cell receptor beta chain sequence. This sample stems from a study of blood T cell repertoires in COVID-19. Study information: Sources were T cells, B-cell-depleted T cells, or PBMCs; the material itself was cDNA or gDNA.

The repertoire was sequenced with immunoSEQ multiplex PCR; TCRdb's copy has only in-frame clones and lacks some. This table holds some 110,000 clones, 75% to 85% found once. Germline values: CDR1 LGHDT, CDR2 YNNKEL (reference sequence). The CDR3 spans 14 residues. Between the trimmed V and J ends, which lost 10 bases and 1 base, there was a span of 11 bases. Input material: peripheral blood. This sequence originates from a man between 65 and 85 years old with acute or convalescent COVID-19. The chain uses TRBV3-1 (or the pseudogene TRBV3-2) and TRBJ2-6; D is possibly TRBD1 (5 bases). The CDR3 reads CATGAGSGANVLTF. CDR3 nucleotides: TGTGCCACCGGCGCAGGGTCTGGGGCCAACGTCCTGACTTTC.